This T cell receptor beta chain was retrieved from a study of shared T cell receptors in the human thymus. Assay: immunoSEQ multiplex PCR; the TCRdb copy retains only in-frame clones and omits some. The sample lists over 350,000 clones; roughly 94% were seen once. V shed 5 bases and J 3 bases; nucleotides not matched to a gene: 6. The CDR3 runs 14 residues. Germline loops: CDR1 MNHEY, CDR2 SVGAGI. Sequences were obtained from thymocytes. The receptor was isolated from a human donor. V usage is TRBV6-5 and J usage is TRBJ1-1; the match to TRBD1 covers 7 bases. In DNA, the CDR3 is TGTGCCAGCAGTCCCCAGGGGGGGGACACTGAAGCTTTCTTT. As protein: CASSPQGGDTEAFF.